The 5 T cell receptor beta chains presented below share a single source sample, sequenced in a study of PD-L1 blockade in urothelial cancer. This table comes from immunoSEQ multiplex PCR, and its TCRdb copy is limited to in-frame clones, with some not included. The sample has about 83,000 clones, about nine tenths seen once. This specimen was PBMCs, taken around atezolizumab (anti-PD-L1) treatment. These receptors all stem from a woman aged 70-85 years with urothelial cancer.

Here the CDR3 DNA reads TGCGCCAGCAGCTTGGCCATCGATCCAGGGATACCTGAAGCTTTCTTT. Its protein is CASSLAIDPGIPEAFF. V usage is TRBV5-1 and J usage is TRBJ1-1; possible D gene TRBD1, 5 bases. Trimming shortened V by 0 bases and J by 6 bases, and 18 bases separated the two germline ends. The CDR3 covers 16 residues. The germline CDR1 and CDR2 sequences are SGHRS and YFSETQ.

V is TRBV5-6 and J is TRBJ1-2, with D perhaps matching TRBD1 (6 bases). This CDR3 has 13 amino acids. Germline CDR1 reads SGHDT; CDR2 reads YYEEEE. V lost 2 bases and J 5 bases, leaving 10 bases between the germline ends. The CDR3 DNA is TGTGCCAGCAGCTTAGGACAGTCTTATGGCTACACCTTC. Translating gives CASSLGQSYGYTF.

A single count supports this clone. This chain connects TRBV6-5 to TRBJ2-7, with TRBD1 matching 11 bases. V trimming: 5 bases; J trimming: 4 bases; junction bases outside the gene matches: 7. Germline CDR1 is MNHEY and CDR2 is SVGAGI. The CDR3 extends over 15 amino acids. The CDR3 sequence: CASSRGQGAMYEQYF. In DNA, the CDR3 is TGTGCCAGCAGTCGTGGACAGGGGGCGATGTACGAGCAGTACTTC.

The rearrangement uses TRBV10-1 and TRBJ2-7; the D gene is possibly TRBD2 (6 bases). Germline CDR1 and CDR2: WNHNN and SYGVQD (reference sequence). The CDR3 runs to 15 residues. Trimming took 6 bases from V and 2 from J, leaving 17 bases between them. CDR3 sequence (DNA): TGCGCCAGCAGCTCGGGACTCCCAAGCCCCTACGAGCAGTACTTC. Its protein product is CASSSGLPSPYEQYF.

This clone has just one count. V and J are TRBV27 and TRBJ1-1, with TRBD1 matching 10 bases. Germline V gives CDR1 MNHEY, CDR2 SMNVEV (reference sequence). CDR3 length: 16 amino acids. The junction had 15 bases not matched to a gene; V was cut back by 6 bases and J by 8 bases. The CDR3 bases are TGTGCCAGCAGCTCCCTTGGACAGGGGGGAAGGAGGGAAGCTTTCTTT. Amino acid sequence: CASSSLGQGGRREAFF.